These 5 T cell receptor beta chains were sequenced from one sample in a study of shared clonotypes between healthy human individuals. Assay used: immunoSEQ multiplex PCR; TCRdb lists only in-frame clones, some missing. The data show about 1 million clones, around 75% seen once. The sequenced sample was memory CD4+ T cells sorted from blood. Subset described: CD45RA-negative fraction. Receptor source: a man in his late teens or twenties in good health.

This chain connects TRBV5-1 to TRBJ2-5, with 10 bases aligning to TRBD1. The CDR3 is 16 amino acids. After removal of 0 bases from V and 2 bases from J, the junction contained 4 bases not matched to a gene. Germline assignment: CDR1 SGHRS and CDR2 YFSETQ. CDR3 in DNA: TGCGCCAGCAGCTTGGCAGACAGGGGGCGACAAGAGACCCAGTACTTC. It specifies CASSLADRGRQETQYF.

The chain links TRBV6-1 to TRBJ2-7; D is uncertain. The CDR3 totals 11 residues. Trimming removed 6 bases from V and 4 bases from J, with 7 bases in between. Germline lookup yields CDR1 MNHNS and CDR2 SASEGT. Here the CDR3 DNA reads TGTGCCAGCAGGGAGAATTACGAGCAGTACTTC. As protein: CASRENYEQYF.

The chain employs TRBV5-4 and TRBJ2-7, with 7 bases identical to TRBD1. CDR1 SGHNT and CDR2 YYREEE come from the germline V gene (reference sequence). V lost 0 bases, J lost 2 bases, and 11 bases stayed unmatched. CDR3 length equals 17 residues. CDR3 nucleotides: TGTGCCAGCAGCTTGGAGCTCAGGACAGGATTTCCCTACGAGCAGTACTTC. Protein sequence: CASSLELRTGFPYEQYF.

The DNA for the CDR3 is TGCGCCAGCAGCCCGGAATTTCGTCATGGCTACACCTTC. Residues: CASSPEFRHGYTF. The V gene is TRBV5-1, the J gene TRBJ1-2; D remains unclear. This CDR3 is built from 13 residues. Trimming shortened V by 4 bases and J by 6 bases, and 13 bases separated the two germline ends. Germline loops: CDR1 SGHRS, CDR2 YFSETQ.

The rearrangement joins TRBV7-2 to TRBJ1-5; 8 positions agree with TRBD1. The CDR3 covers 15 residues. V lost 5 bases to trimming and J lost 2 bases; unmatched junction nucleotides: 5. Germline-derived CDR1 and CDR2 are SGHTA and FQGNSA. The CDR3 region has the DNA TGTGCCAGCAGCCCGGACAGGGAAGGCAATCAGCCCCAGCATTTT. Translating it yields CASSPDREGNQPQHF.